Each of the 10 T cell receptor beta chains below was sequenced from the same sample in a study of control samples from healthy donors and cancer patients. Profiled with immunoSEQ multiplex PCR; TCRdb holds only in-frame clones, not every one. The sample lists some 200,000 clones; approximately 92% were seen once. Sequencing used blood. The source of these receptors is a man younger than 35 in good health.

This chain uses TRBV6-5 with TRBJ2-2; D unresolved. The germline V gene encodes CDR1 MNHEY and CDR2 SVGAGI. The CDR3 has 15 amino acids. Trimming pared 1 base from V and 4 bases from J, leaving 10 bases between. The CDR3 is CASSYLILGTGELFF. CDR3 in DNA: TGTGCCAGCAGTTACTTAATACTCGGCACCGGGGAGCTGTTTTTT.

The rearrangement joins TRBV6-6 to TRBJ1-5; TRBD1 aligns across 7 bases. V was pared by 5 bases and J by 0 bases, with 10 bases of the junction left unmatched. Germline CDR1 MNHNY, CDR2 SVGAGI (reference sequence). The CDR3 is 17 residues long. CDR3 protein: CASSQFGTDYSNQPQHF. Here the CDR3 DNA reads TGTGCCAGCAGTCAATTCGGGACAGATTATAGCAATCAGCCCCAGCATTTT.

This clone was found once. V gene TRBV25-1 combines with J gene TRBJ2-7; possibly TRBD2 for D (6 bases). This CDR3 is built from 13 residues. CDR1 MGHDK and CDR2 SYGVNS come from the germline V gene. Trimming took 4 bases from V and 4 from J, leaving 11 bases between them. The chain's CDR3 is CASSVDREYEQYF. In DNA form, the CDR3 reads TGTGCCAGCAGTGTGGACCGGGAGTACGAGCAGTACTTC.

This sequence joins TRBV24-1 and TRBJ2-2, with D perhaps TRBD2 (5 bases). Germline-derived CDR1 and CDR2 are KGHDR and SFDVKD. This CDR3 contains 14 residues. V lost 6 bases and J lost 6, with 13 bases in between. In nucleotides, the CDR3 is TGTGCCACCAGTAGGGCGGGTGGCGCCGGGGAGCTGTTTTTT. It codes for CATSRAGGAGELFF.

The V gene is TRBV19, the J gene TRBJ1-3; 8 positions agree with TRBD1. V shed 8 bases and J 0 bases; nucleotides not matched to a gene: 3. Germline values: CDR1 LNHDA, CDR2 SQIVND (reference sequence). This CDR3 contains 14 residues. This chain's CDR3 is CASYRGSSGNTIYF. The CDR3, as DNA: TGTGCCAGTTACAGGGGGAGCTCTGGAAACACCATATATTTT.

CDR3 bases: TGTGCCACCAGAAGGACAGGGGAAACTGAAGCTTTCTTT. Its protein product is CATRRTGETEAFF. The rearrangement links TRBV24-1 to TRBJ1-1; 9 bases are shared with TRBD1. CDR1 is KGHDR and CDR2 is SFDVKD in the germline V gene. CDR3 length: 13 residues. V trimming: 7 bases; J trimming: 5 bases; junction bases outside the gene matches: 4.

This chain uses TRBV5-1 with TRBJ2-3; no clear D. CDR3 length: 17 residues. The V end was cut by 0 bases, the J end by 0 bases, with 14 bases between. Germline V lookup: CDR1 SGHRS, CDR2 YFSETQ. CDR3 nucleotide sequence: TGCGCCAGCAGCTTGGGTCGACACGGTGCTAGCACAGATACGCAGTATTTT. It specifies CASSLGRHGASTDTQYF. Full variable domain (rest looked up from reference TRBV5-1 and TRBJ2-3): KAGVTQTPRYLIKTRGQQVTLSCSPISGHRSVSWYQQTPGQGLQFLFEYFSETQRNKGNFPGRFSGRQFSNSRSEMNVSTLELGDSALYLCASSLGRHGASTDTQYFGPGTRLTVL.

The gene calls are TRBV6-5 and TRBJ1-3, with no clear D. CDR3 length equals 14 residues. Trimming left V 6 bases short and J 2 bases short, with 11 bases between. CDR1 and CDR2 from the germline V gene are MNHEY and SVGAGI. In DNA form, the CDR3 reads TGTGCCAGCAGCCCGCGGATCGCTGGAAACACCATATATTTT. As protein: CASSPRIAGNTIYF.

In DNA, the CDR3 is TGTGCCAGCAGCTTATCACGGGGTCAGCCCCAGCATTTT. It codes for CASSLSRGQPQHF. This chain joins TRBV7-6 and TRBJ1-5, with D uncertain. Looked up from germline, CDR1 is SGHVS and CDR2 is FNYEAQ. Trimming stripped 2 bases from V and 6 bases from J, with 8 bases between. This CDR3 comprises 13 residues.

The chain is built from TRBV5-1 and TRBJ2-3, with D unresolved. V was trimmed by 2 bases and J by 5 bases, leaving 3 bases between them. CDR1 is SGHRS and CDR2 is YFSETQ in the germline V gene. The length of the CDR3 is 11 residues. The CDR3 nucleotides are TGCGCCAGCAGCTTTTTAGATACGCAGTATTTT. It is translated as CASSFLDTQYF.